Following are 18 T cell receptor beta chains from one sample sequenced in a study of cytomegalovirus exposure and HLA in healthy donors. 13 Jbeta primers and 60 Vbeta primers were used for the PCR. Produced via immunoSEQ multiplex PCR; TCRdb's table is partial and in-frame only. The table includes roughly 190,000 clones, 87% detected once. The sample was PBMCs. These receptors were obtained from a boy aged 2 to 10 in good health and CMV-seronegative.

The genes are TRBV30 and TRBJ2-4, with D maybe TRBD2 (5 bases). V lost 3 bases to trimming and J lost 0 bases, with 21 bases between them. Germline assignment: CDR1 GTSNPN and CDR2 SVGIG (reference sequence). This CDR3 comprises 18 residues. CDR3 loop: CAWSVRLGGTSAKNIQYF. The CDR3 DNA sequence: TGTGCCTGGAGCGTCCGGCTAGGAGGTACTTCAGCCAAAAACATTCAGTACTTC.

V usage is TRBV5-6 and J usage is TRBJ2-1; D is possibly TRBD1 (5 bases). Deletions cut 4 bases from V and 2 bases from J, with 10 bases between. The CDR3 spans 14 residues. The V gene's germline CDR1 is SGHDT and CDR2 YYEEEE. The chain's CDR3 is CASSRDRPYNEQFF. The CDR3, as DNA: TGTGCCAGCAGCAGAGACAGACCCTACAATGAGCAGTTCTTC.

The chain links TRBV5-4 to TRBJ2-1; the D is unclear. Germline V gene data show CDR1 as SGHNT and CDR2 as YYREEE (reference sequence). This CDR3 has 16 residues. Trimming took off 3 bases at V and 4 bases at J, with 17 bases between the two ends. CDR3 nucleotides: TGTGCCAGCAGCTCCATGCACAAATTGGTGTACAATGAGCAGTTCTTC. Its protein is CASSSMHKLVYNEQFF.

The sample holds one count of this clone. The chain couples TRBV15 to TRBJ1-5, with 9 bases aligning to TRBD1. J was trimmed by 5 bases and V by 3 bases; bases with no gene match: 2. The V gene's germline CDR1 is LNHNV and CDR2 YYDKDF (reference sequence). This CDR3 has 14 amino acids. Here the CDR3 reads CATSRGQGDQPQHF. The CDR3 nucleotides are TGTGCCACCAGCAGGGGACAGGGCGATCAGCCCCAGCATTTT.

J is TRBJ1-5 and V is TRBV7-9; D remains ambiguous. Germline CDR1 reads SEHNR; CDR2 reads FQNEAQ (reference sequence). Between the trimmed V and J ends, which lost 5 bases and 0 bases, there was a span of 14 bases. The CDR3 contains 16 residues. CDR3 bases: TGTGCCAGCAGCCCGCGAGCTCTCTATAGCAATCAGCCCCAGCATTTT. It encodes CASSPRALYSNQPQHF.

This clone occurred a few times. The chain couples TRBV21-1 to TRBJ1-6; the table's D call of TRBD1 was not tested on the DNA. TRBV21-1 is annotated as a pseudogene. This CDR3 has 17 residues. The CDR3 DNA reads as TGTGCCAGCAGCAAAGGGGGAAACAGGGGGCGGAATTCACCCCTCCACTTT. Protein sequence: CASSKGGNRGRNSPLHF.

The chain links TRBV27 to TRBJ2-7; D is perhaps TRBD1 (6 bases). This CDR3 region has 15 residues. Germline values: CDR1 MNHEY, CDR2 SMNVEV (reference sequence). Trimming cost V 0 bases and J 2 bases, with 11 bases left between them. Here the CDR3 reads CASSLSTGSAYEQYF. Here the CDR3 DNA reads TGTGCCAGCAGTTTATCGACAGGTAGTGCCTACGAGCAGTACTTC.

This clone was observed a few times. As DNA, the CDR3 is TGTGCCAGCAGTATTGACAGTACGTACACCGGGGAGCTGTTTTTT. This gives the protein CASSIDSTYTGELFF. V usage is TRBV6-6 and J usage is TRBJ2-2; tentatively, D is TRBD1 (5 bases). CDR1 and CDR2 from the germline V gene are MNHNY and SVGAGI (reference sequence). Trimming took 5 bases from V and 3 from J, leaving 13 bases between them. The CDR3 length is 15 residues.

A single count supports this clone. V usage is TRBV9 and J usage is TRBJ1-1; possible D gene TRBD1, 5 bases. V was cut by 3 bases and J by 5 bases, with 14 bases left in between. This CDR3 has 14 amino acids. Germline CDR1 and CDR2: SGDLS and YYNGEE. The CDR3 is CASSETASQTEAFF. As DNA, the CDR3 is TGTGCCAGCAGCGAGACAGCATCGCAAACTGAAGCTTTCTTT.

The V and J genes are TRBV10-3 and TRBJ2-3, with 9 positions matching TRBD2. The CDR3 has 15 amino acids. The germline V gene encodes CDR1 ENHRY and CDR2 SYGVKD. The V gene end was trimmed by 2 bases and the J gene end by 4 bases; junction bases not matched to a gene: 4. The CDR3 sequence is CAISEGTSSADTQYF. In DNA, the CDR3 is TGTGCCATCAGTGAGGGGACTAGCAGTGCAGATACGCAGTATTTT.

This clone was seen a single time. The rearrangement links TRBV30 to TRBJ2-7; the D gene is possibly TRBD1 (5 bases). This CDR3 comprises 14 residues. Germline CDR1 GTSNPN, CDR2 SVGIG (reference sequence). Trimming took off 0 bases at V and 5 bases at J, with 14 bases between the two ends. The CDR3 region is CAWSVPQGWNEQYF. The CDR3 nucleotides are TGTGCCTGGAGTGTACCCCAGGGATGGAACGAGCAGTACTTC.

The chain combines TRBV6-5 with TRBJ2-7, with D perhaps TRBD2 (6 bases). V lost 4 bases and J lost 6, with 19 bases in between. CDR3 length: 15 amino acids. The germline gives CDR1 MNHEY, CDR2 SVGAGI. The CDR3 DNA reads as TGTGCCAGCAGTTTGGAGGGAACCCCCGGAATCGAGCAGTACTTC. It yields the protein CASSLEGTPGIEQYF.

DNA of the CDR3: TGCGCCAGCAAGGGGCAGGGAGAGACCCAGTACTTC. As protein: CASKGQGETQYF. The chain links TRBV5-1 to TRBJ2-5; a possible D gene is TRBD1 (5 bases). The CDR3 consists of 12 residues. Trimming cost V 6 bases and J 4 bases, with 10 bases left between them. Looked up from germline, CDR1 is SGHRS and CDR2 is YFSETQ.

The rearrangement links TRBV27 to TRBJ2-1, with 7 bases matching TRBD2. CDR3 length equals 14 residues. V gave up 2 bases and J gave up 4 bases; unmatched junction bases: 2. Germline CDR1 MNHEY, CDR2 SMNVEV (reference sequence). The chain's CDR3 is CASSLLAEYNEQFF. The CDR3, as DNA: TGTGCCAGCAGTTTACTAGCGGAGTACAATGAGCAGTTCTTC.

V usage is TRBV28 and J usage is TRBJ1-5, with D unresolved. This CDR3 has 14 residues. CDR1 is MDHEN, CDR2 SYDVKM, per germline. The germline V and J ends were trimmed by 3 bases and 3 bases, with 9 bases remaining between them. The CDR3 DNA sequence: TGTGCCAGCAGTTTTTGGACTCCCAATCAGCCCCAGCATTTT. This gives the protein CASSFWTPNQPQHF.

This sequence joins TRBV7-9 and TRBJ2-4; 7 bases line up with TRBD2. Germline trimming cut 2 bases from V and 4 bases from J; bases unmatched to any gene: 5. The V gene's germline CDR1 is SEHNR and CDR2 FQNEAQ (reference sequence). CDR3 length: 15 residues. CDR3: CASSLFPGGKNIQYF. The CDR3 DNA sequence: TGTGCCAGCAGCTTATTCCCGGGGGGTAAAAACATTCAGTACTTC.

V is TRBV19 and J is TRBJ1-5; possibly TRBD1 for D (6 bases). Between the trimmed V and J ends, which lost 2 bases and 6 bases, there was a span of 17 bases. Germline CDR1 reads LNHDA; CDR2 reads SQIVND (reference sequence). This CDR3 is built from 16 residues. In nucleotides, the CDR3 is TGTGCCAGTAGTATATGGCAGGGCGGGGGGCTTCAGCCCCAGCATTTT. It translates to CASSIWQGGGLQPQHF.

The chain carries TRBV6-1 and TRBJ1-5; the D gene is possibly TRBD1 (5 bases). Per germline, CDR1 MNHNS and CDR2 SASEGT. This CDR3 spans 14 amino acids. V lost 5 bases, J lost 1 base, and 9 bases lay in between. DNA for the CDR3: TGTGCCAGCAGTTATGGGGCAAGCAATCAGCCCCAGCATTTT. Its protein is CASSYGASNQPQHF.